The 27 T cell receptor beta chains below all came from one sample that was sequenced in a study of blood T cell repertoires in COVID-19 (dated by TCRdb to about 2020). The library was made by the immunoSEQ multiplex PCR assay. Here the immuneACCESS table is served through TCRdb, limited to in-frame sequences with V and J called. Missing clones are a known gap in these copies; in checked studies unresolved V genes cover under half, and the rest lacks a known reason. For this sample there are 150,000 to 200,000 clones; around nine tenths appear just once. Of the sample, approximately 0.8% is held by the ten largest clones. The sample taken for sequencing was PBMCs or T cells enriched from blood (not recorded which). These receptors all stem from a woman under 30 who had recovered from COVID-19.

This chain connects TRBV7-2 to TRBJ2-1; TRBD2 matches 11 bases. The CDR3 has 13 amino acids. Trimming at V came to 8 bases and at J to 9 bases, leaving 6 bases not matched to a gene. The germline gives CDR1 SGHTA, CDR2 FQGNSA. The CDR3 bases are TGTGCCAGCGGTCTAGCGGGAGGATCTGAGCAGTTCTTC. Protein product: CASGLAGGSEQFF.

V gene TRBV9 combines with J gene TRBJ2-1, with 12 bases lining up with TRBD2. The V segment lost 4 bases and the J segment 4 bases; nucleotides outside the gene matches: 6. The V gene's germline CDR1 is SGDLS and CDR2 YYNGEE. CDR3 size: 16 residues. CDR3 residues: CASSFRTSGVYNEQFF. CDR3 bases: TGTGCCAGCAGCTTCCGGACTAGCGGGGTTTACAATGAGCAGTTCTTC. Using reference TRBV9 and TRBJ2-1 for the parts outside the CDR3, the full variable domain is DSGVTQTPKHLITATGQRVTLRCSPRSGDLSVYWYQQSLDQGLQFLIQYYNGEERAKGNILERFSAQQFPDLHSELNLSSLELGDSALYFCASSFRTSGVYNEQFFGPGTRLTVL.

This chain uses TRBV3-1 (or the pseudogene TRBV3-2) with TRBJ2-1; 8 nucleotides align to TRBD2. Germline CDR1 reads LGHDT; CDR2 reads YNNKEL (reference sequence). The CDR3 totals 15 residues. The junction had 5 bases not matched to a gene; V was cut back by 2 bases and J by 5 bases. Here the CDR3 reads CASSQPGTRDNEQFF. DNA of the CDR3: TGTGCCAGCAGCCAACCCGGGACTAGAGACAATGAGCAGTTCTTC.

The V call is TRBV7-3, the J call TRBJ2-1, with 8 bases matching TRBD1. V lost 5 bases to trimming and J lost 8 bases; unmatched junction nucleotides: 14. The CDR3 has 16 amino acids. Germline V lookup: CDR1 SGHTA, CDR2 FQGTGA. The CDR3: CASSPMAGTGGHEQFF. CDR3 bases: TGTGCCAGCAGCCCAATGGCCGGGACAGGAGGTCATGAGCAGTTCTTC.

J is TRBJ2-6 and V is TRBV29-1; D possibly corresponds to TRBD2 (5 bases). The CDR3 totals 17 residues. The ends were cut back, 4 bases at V and 3 bases at J, with 19 bases in the middle. The germline V gene has CDR1 SQVTM and CDR2 ANQGSEA. The CDR3 reads CSVGGGRSPGGANVLTF. Here the CDR3 DNA reads TGCAGCGTTGGCGGAGGCAGGTCCCCGGGTGGGGCCAACGTCCTGACTTTC.

This clone has just one count. The V and J genes are TRBV3-1 (or the pseudogene TRBV3-2) and TRBJ2-7; 10 nucleotides align to TRBD2. CDR3 length equals 15 residues. Germline assignment: CDR1 LGHDT and CDR2 YNNKEL (reference sequence). Trimming removed 6 bases from V and 0 bases from J; junction bases left unmatched: 5. The CDR3 region has the DNA TGTGCCAGCAGGAGGGGACTAGCGAGCTCCTACGAGCAGTACTTC. It codes for CASRRGLASSYEQYF.

The V gene is TRBV30, the J gene TRBJ2-3, with D perhaps matching TRBD2 (5 bases). Trimming took 2 bases from V and 2 from J, leaving 14 bases between them. From germline, CDR1 is GTSNPN and CDR2 SVGIG (reference sequence). This CDR3 is built from 15 residues. Here the CDR3 DNA reads TGTGCCTGGAGTATCTCGAGAGGGTACACAGATACGCAGTATTTT. Its translation: CAWSISRGYTDTQYF.

The chain has TRBV18 and TRBJ2-3; TRBD1 matches at 10 bases. This CDR3 has 15 amino acids. V lost 5 bases to trimming and J lost 5 bases; unmatched junction nucleotides: 7. Germline CDR1 and CDR2: KGHSH and LQKENI. For the CDR3, the DNA is TGTGCCAGCTCATCGACAGGGGGCGATGGAGATACGCAGTATTTT. Protein: CASSSTGGDGDTQYF.

The count of this clone is one. The rearrangement links TRBV9 to TRBJ1-2; D not certain. The CDR3 totals 13 residues. The V end was cut by 0 bases, the J end by 4 bases, with 7 bases between. Germline V lookup: CDR1 SGDLS, CDR2 YYNGEE. CDR3: CASSVDSLYGYTF. CDR3 DNA sequence: TGTGCCAGCAGCGTAGACTCCCTCTATGGCTACACCTTC.

As concerns this clone: The identical CDR3 is also encoded by other nucleotide sequences in the sample. V gene TRBV19 combines with J gene TRBJ2-1; D possibly corresponds to TRBD2 (6 bases). V dropped 6 bases and J dropped 0 bases, with 9 bases sitting between them. There are 14 residues in the CDR3. The V gene's germline CDR1 is LNHDA and CDR2 SQIVND (reference sequence). CDR3 in DNA: TGTGCCAGTAGGGGAGGTGTCTCCTACAATGAGCAGTTCTTC. This gives the protein CASRGGVSYNEQFF.

In DNA form, the CDR3 reads TGTGCCAGCAGTTTATTGGGGACACTCTATGGCTACACCTTC. This translates into CASSLLGTLYGYTF. The chain couples TRBV28 to TRBJ1-2, with D maybe TRBD1 (6 bases). V gave up 1 base and J gave up 4 bases, with 10 bases separating them. The length of the CDR3 is 14 residues. Germline assignment: CDR1 MDHEN and CDR2 SYDVKM.

The rearrangement links TRBV29-1 to TRBJ2-1, with 12 bases aligning to TRBD2. The CDR3 length is 20 residues. J lost 0 bases, V lost 4 bases, and 16 bases had no gene match. CDR1 and CDR2 (germline): SQVTM, ANQGSEA. The CDR3 loop reads CSVGPPGLAGLTSSYNEQFF. In DNA form, the CDR3 reads TGCAGCGTTGGGCCCCCGGGACTAGCGGGCCTAACAAGCTCCTACAATGAGCAGTTCTTC.

This chain uses TRBV6-5 with TRBJ1-1; TRBD1 matches 9 bases. V shed 4 bases and J 0 bases; nucleotides not matched to a gene: 3. Germline CDR1 MNHEY, CDR2 SVGAGI. CDR3 length: 15 residues. This CDR3 is CASSFGTGLNTEAFF. DNA of the CDR3: TGTGCCAGCAGTTTCGGGACAGGGTTGAACACTGAAGCTTTCTTT.

V gene TRBV5-1 combines with J gene TRBJ1-2; a weak D match, TRBD1 (6 bases). Germline assignment: CDR1 SGHRS and CDR2 YFSETQ. Between the trimmed V and J ends, which lost 3 bases and 4 bases, there was a span of 10 bases. The CDR3 length is 13 residues. The CDR3 protein is CASSSGQRYGYTF. The CDR3 DNA sequence: TGCGCCAGCAGCTCCGGACAGCGCTATGGCTACACCTTC.

The chain combines TRBV5-1 with TRBJ2-2; D may be TRBD2 (5 bases). V was trimmed by 4 bases and J by 4 bases, leaving 14 bases between them. Per germline, CDR1 SGHRS and CDR2 YFSETQ. The CDR3 loop spans 15 amino acids. CDR3 loop: CASSVGGAGTGELFF. CDR3 DNA sequence: TGCGCCAGCAGCGTGGGCGGCGCGGGCACCGGGGAGCTGTTTTTT.

CDR3 coding DNA: TGTGCCAGCAGTTCCCCCGGGACAGGGGGTGGAGATACGCAGTATTTT. It is translated as CASSSPGTGGGDTQYF. V and J are TRBV28 and TRBJ2-3; 11 nucleotides line up with TRBD1. V trimming: 4 bases; J trimming: 5 bases; junction bases outside the gene matches: 8. The length of the CDR3 is 16 residues. Germline values: CDR1 MDHEN, CDR2 SYDVKM.

This clone was detected only once. This chain connects TRBV30 to TRBJ2-5, with D possibly being TRBD1 (6 bases). The V and J ends lost 5 bases and 4 bases respectively, with 20 bases between them. CDR1 GTSNPN and CDR2 SVGIG come from the germline V gene (reference sequence). CDR3 length equals 15 residues. This chain's CDR3 is CAWGKLQGLVETQYF. CDR3 DNA: TGTGCCTGGGGAAAATTACAGGGCCTGGTAGAGACCCAGTACTTC.

The chain is built from TRBV6-1 and TRBJ2-2; the D gene is possibly TRBD2 (5 bases). Looked up from germline, CDR1 is MNHNS and CDR2 is SASEGT. Trimming took off 2 bases at V and 0 bases at J, with 10 bases between the two ends. CDR3 length: 16 residues. DNA for the CDR3: TGTGCCAGCAGTGAATTGGTGGGAGCGAACACCGGGGAGCTGTTTTTT. This encodes CASSELVGANTGELFF.

The J gene is TRBJ2-3, the V gene TRBV11-2; 7 bases map to TRBD2. Unmatched junction bases numbered 18, after V lost 3 bases and J lost 9 bases. The CDR3 extends over 17 amino acids. From germline, CDR1 is SGHAT and CDR2 FQNNGV. CDR3: CASSLGGWYQTLNTQYF. CDR3 nucleotides: TGTGCCAGCAGCTTGGGAGGGTGGTATCAGACCCTCAACACGCAGTATTTT. Based on the CDR3 plus reference TRBV11-2 and TRBJ2-3, the full variable domain is EAGVAQSPRYKIIEKRQSVAFWCNPISGHATLYWYQQILGQGPKLLIQFQNNGVVDDSQLPKDRFSAERLKGVDSTLKIQPAKLEDSAVYLCASSLGGWYQTLNTQYFGPGTRLTVL.

This chain uses TRBV11-1 with TRBJ1-1; D is unresolved. CDR1 is SGHAT, CDR2 FQDESV, per germline (reference sequence). The V end lost 5 bases, the J end lost 4 bases, and 14 bases lay between the germline ends. CDR3 length: 14 amino acids. In DNA form, the CDR3 reads TGTGCCAGCAGCCCCGCCCGGTTTAGCACTGAAGCTTTCTTT. Amino acids: CASSPARFSTEAFF.

The rearrangement uses TRBV4-3 and TRBJ2-1; TRBD2 agrees at 10 bases. Trimming removed 2 bases from V and 5 bases from J; junction bases left unmatched: 3. The CDR3 loop spans 15 amino acids. From germline, CDR1 is LGHNA and CDR2 YSLEER. CDR3 protein: CASSQRLAGDNEQFF. The DNA of the CDR3 is TGCGCCAGCAGCCAAAGGCTAGCGGGAGACAATGAGCAGTTCTTC.

The V call is TRBV7-8, the J call TRBJ1-5; 7 positions agree with TRBD1. Germline V gene sequence: CDR1 SGHVS, CDR2 FQNEAQ. The CDR3 is 17 amino acids. Trimming cost V 3 bases and J 7 bases; bases outside gene matches: 15. Written as DNA, the CDR3 is TGTGCCAGCAGCTTGCGAGCAGGGGGGACCTTGTGGCAGCCCCAGCATTTT. As protein: CASSLRAGGTLWQPQHF.

The chain combines TRBV25-1 with TRBJ2-5; 9 nucleotides match TRBD1. V was pared by 3 bases and J by 1 base, with 3 bases of the junction left unmatched. CDR1 is MGHDK, CDR2 SYGVNS, per germline. The CDR3 is made up of 15 amino acids. The CDR3 DNA reads TGTGCCAGCAGTGACACAGGGGGCACCCAAGAGACCCAGTACTTC. Residues: CASSDTGGTQETQYF.

The chain employs TRBV11-3 and TRBJ2-3; 7 bases align to TRBD2. Germline CDR1 is SGHNT and CDR2 is YENEEA. Trimming took 6 bases from V and 2 from J; bases not matched to a gene: 11. The CDR3 has 16 residues. CDR3 sequence (DNA): TGTGCCAGCAGTCGGACAATAGGACTAGACACAGATACGCAGTATTTT. It translates to CASSRTIGLDTDTQYF.

This chain connects TRBV27 to TRBJ2-7, with D maybe TRBD2 (5 bases). Germline assignment: CDR1 MNHEY and CDR2 SMNVEV (reference sequence). Trimming cost V 6 bases and J 0 bases, with 30 bases left between them. The CDR3 loop spans 20 amino acids. The CDR3: CASRTPSSPRVGARSYEQYF. The CDR3, as DNA: TGTGCCAGCAGAACGCCTAGTTCCCCTCGAGTGGGAGCGCGCTCCTACGAGCAGTACTTC.

V is TRBV7-3 and J is TRBJ2-7, with 8 bases lining up with TRBD2. V gave up 5 bases and J gave up 6 bases; unmatched junction bases: 6. The CDR3 has 13 residues. Germline CDR1 SGHTA, CDR2 FQGTGA. The CDR3 nucleotides read TGTGCCAGCAGCGCCGGTGCGGGGGGCGAGCAGTACTTC. It encodes CASSAGAGGEQYF.

This clone was observed a handful of times. The V call is TRBV11-2, the J call TRBJ2-7; 13 bases map to TRBD2. This CDR3 spans 15 amino acids. Germline V gene data show CDR1 as SGHAT and CDR2 as FQNNGV. V lost 3 bases to trimming and J lost 3 bases; unmatched junction nucleotides: 2. The CDR3: CASSLGLAGSYEQYF. The CDR3 DNA sequence: TGTGCCAGCAGCTTGGGACTAGCGGGGAGCTACGAGCAGTACTTC.